The 17 T cell receptor beta chains below come from one sample, sequenced in a study of radiotherapy plus CTLA-4 blockade in lung cancer. The repertoire was sequenced with immunoSEQ multiplex PCR; TCRdb's copy has only in-frame clones and lacks some. The repertoire holds some 73,000 clones, around 80% seen once, with 0.79% in the top ten. The sequencing used peripheral blood, collected from a patient treated with radiotherapy plus ipilimumab. These TCRs come from a human donor with non-small cell lung cancer who had stable disease on radiotherapy plus ipilimumab.

The chain couples TRBV28 to TRBJ2-1, with unresolved D. With 8 bases removed from V and 5 bases from J, the gap between germline ends came to 7 bases. Germline lookup yields CDR1 MDHEN and CDR2 SYDVKM. The length of the CDR3 is 11 residues. Here the CDR3 reads CASLENNEQFF. The CDR3 DNA reads as TGTGCCAGCCTAGAAAACAATGAGCAGTTCTTC. The full variable domain, completed using reference TRBV28 and TRBJ2-1, is DVKVTQSSRYLVKRTGEKVFLECVQDMDHENMFWYRQDPGLGLRLIYFSYDVKMKEKGDIPEGYSVSREKKERFSLILESASTNQTSMYLCASLENNEQFFGPGTRLTVL.

The chain carries TRBV30 and TRBJ1-2, with D unresolved. There are 14 residues in the CDR3. The V end was cut by 4 bases, the J end by 4 bases, with 16 bases between. Germline V CDR1 and CDR2: GTSNPN, SVGIG (reference sequence). The CDR3 region is CAWTLHGRGYGYTF. The CDR3 bases are TGTGCCTGGACCCTACATGGCCGGGGCTATGGCTACACCTTC. Together with reference TRBV30 and TRBJ1-2, the CDR3 gives the full variable domain: SQTIHQWPATLVQPVGSPLSLECTVEGTSNPNLYWYRQAAGRGLQLLFYSVGIGQISSEVPQNLSASRPQDRQFILSSKKLLLSDSGFYLCAWTLHGRGYGYTFGSGTRLTVV.

This clone was recorded once. V is TRBV30 and J is TRBJ1-2; possible D gene TRBD1, 6 bases. The CDR3 extends over 16 amino acids. Germline V gene data show CDR1 as GTSNPN and CDR2 as SVGIG (reference sequence). The V end lost 0 bases, the J end lost 4 bases, and 18 bases lay between the germline ends. The CDR3 sequence is CAWSVGGGGSGYGYTF. The CDR3 DNA reads as TGTGCCTGGAGTGTGGGTGGAGGGGGGAGCGGCTATGGCTACACCTTC.

The V gene is TRBV2, the J gene TRBJ2-3; possible D gene TRBD1, 6 bases. There are 11 residues in the CDR3. Germline assignment: CDR1 SNHLY and CDR2 FYNNEI. V was cut by 4 bases and J by 14 bases, with 13 bases left in between. The CDR3 loop is CASSGRDIGYF. DNA for the CDR3: TGTGCCAGCAGTGGCCGGGACATAGGGTATTTT.

The table lists this clone with a count of one. This chain links TRBV5-6 with TRBJ1-6; 7 nucleotides line up with TRBD1. V was clipped by 4 bases and J by 7 bases; unmatched bases: 2. The CDR3 spans 13 residues. Germline V CDR1 and CDR2: SGHDT, YYEEEE. CDR3 in amino acids: CASSPGQNSPLHF. The DNA of the CDR3 is TGTGCCAGCAGCCCGGGACAGAATTCACCCCTCCACTTT.

This clone was counted a single time. The chain joins TRBV9 to TRBJ2-1, with D tentatively TRBD1 or TRBD2 (6 bases each). Trimming took 6 bases from V and 7 from J, leaving 14 bases between them. This CDR3 is built from 13 residues. In germline, CDR1 is SGDLS, CDR2 YYNGEE. CDR3 protein: CASTSRGPNEQFF. The CDR3 region has the DNA TGTGCCAGCACTTCCCGGGGGCCGAATGAGCAGTTCTTC. Based on the CDR3 plus reference TRBV9 and TRBJ2-1, the full variable domain is DSGVTQTPKHLITATGQRVTLRCSPRSGDLSVYWYQQSLDQGLQFLIQYYNGEERAKGNILERFSAQQFPDLHSELNLSSLELGDSALYFCASTSRGPNEQFFGPGTRLTVL.

This clone was found a few times. The chain employs TRBV28 and TRBJ2-7; the D gene is possibly TRBD2 (5 bases). The V and J ends lost 6 bases and 7 bases respectively, with 22 bases between them. This CDR3 contains 15 residues. Germline V gene data show CDR1 as MDHEN and CDR2 as SYDVKM. The CDR3 reads CASSSVGVWQREQYF. The CDR3 nucleotides are TGTGCCAGCAGCTCCGTCGGGGTTTGGCAGCGGGAGCAGTACTTC.

The DNA of the CDR3 is TGTGCCAGCAGCGTCACAATAGGGACTGAAGCTTTCTTT. It is translated as CASSVTIGTEAFF. The V and J genes are TRBV5-8 and TRBJ1-1; the D is unclear. This CDR3 has 13 residues. V was shortened by 4 bases and J by 5 bases, with 12 bases between the two germline ends. Germline V gene data show CDR1 as SGHTS and CDR2 as YDEGEE.

The chain uses TRBV7-9 and TRBJ2-7; TRBD1 matches at 7 bases. The trim removed 5 bases at V and 3 bases at J, leaving 7 bases unmatched. Germline V gives CDR1 SEHNR, CDR2 FQNEAQ (reference sequence). This CDR3 contains 14 residues. The CDR3 protein is CASSTTDRFYEQYF. DNA of the CDR3: TGTGCCAGCAGCACAACGGACAGGTTCTACGAGCAGTACTTC.

This rearrangement joins TRBV30 to TRBJ1-4; D unresolved. CDR3 length: 13 residues. V was trimmed by 7 bases and J by 7 bases, leaving 16 bases between them. Germline assignment: CDR1 GTSNPN and CDR2 SVGIG (reference sequence). CDR3 nucleotides: TGTGCCTTTGGATCGTCGGTCGGTGAAAAACTGTTTTTT. Its translation: CAFGSSVGEKLFF.

J is TRBJ1-2 and V is TRBV19; no firm D call. The V gene's germline CDR1 is LNHDA and CDR2 SQIVND (reference sequence). Trimming stripped 6 bases from V and 4 bases from J, with 18 bases between. The CDR3 length is 15 residues. CDR3: CASRARASQPYGYTF. The CDR3 nucleotides are TGTGCCAGTAGGGCGAGGGCCAGTCAGCCCTATGGCTACACCTTC. Filled out from reference TRBV19 and TRBJ1-2, the complete variable domain reads DGGITQSPKYLFRKEGQNVTLSCEQNLNHDAMYWYRQDPGQGLRLIYYSQIVNDFQKGDIAEGYSVSREKKESFPLTVTSAQKNPTAFYLCASRARASQPYGYTFGSGTRLTVV.

V is TRBV5-8 and J is TRBJ1-5; D gene ambiguous. This CDR3 has 18 residues. V gave up 5 bases and J gave up 0 bases, with 21 bases separating them. The germline CDR1 and CDR2 sequences are SGHTS and YDEGEE. The CDR3 bases are TGTGCCAGCAGACCCGCCTCCACAGCTGCCCCTAGCAATCAGCCCCAGCATTTT. It translates to CASRPASTAAPSNQPQHF.

The V call is TRBV4-1, the J call TRBJ2-3, with D unresolved. CDR3 length: 14 residues. The V end lost 0 bases, the J end lost 6 bases, and 10 bases lay between the germline ends. Germline V gene data show CDR1 as MGHRA and CDR2 as YSYEKL. The CDR3: CASSQEGLRDTQYF. The CDR3 nucleotides read TGCGCCAGCAGCCAAGAAGGCCTCCGCGATACGCAGTATTTT.

The CDR3 sequence is CASSVGANYNEQFF. In nucleotides, the CDR3 is TGTGCCAGCAGTGTAGGGGCCAACTACAATGAGCAGTTCTTC. The chain recombines TRBV6-1 with TRBJ2-1; possibly TRBD1 for D (5 bases). Trimming removed 4 bases at V and 3 bases at J, with 10 bases between. In germline, CDR1 is MNHNS, CDR2 SASEGT. CDR3 length: 14 amino acids.

This rearrangement joins TRBV5-1 to TRBJ2-7, with D maybe TRBD1 (6 bases). With 0 bases removed from V and 0 bases from J, the gap between germline ends came to 10 bases. The CDR3 is 15 amino acids. The germline V gene encodes CDR1 SGHRS and CDR2 YFSETQ. The DNA for the CDR3 is TGCGCCAGCAGCTTGGTTGGACAGAGCTCCTACGAGCAGTACTTC. Amino acids: CASSLVGQSSYEQYF.

This chain uses TRBV27 with TRBJ1-5; D is possibly TRBD1 (6 bases). Germline-derived CDR1 and CDR2 are MNHEY and SMNVEV (reference sequence). V dropped 3 bases and J dropped 1 base, with 10 bases sitting between them. This CDR3 region has 15 residues. CDR3 protein: CASSFAGGSNQPQHF. The CDR3 DNA is TGTGCCAGCAGTTTTGCCGGGGGCAGCAATCAGCCCCAGCATTTT.

This sequence joins TRBV18 and TRBJ2-1, with D hard to call. Germline values: CDR1 KGHSH, CDR2 LQKENI. The CDR3 has 14 residues. The V and J ends lost 3 bases and 10 bases respectively, with 16 bases between them. Written as DNA, the CDR3 is TGTGCCAGCTCACCTAGTCCGATAGGGCTGGAGCAGTTCTTC. Amino acid sequence: CASSPSPIGLEQFF.